This T cell receptor (beta chain) stems from a study of blood T cell repertoires in COVID-19 (dated by TCRdb to about 2020). Broadly, across the study: The collaborator samples originated in the United States, Italy and Spain and spanned the acute and convalescent phases of COVID-19. The prospective study material was composed of cDNA or gDNA derived from T cells, B-cell-depleted T cells, or PBMCs. Subjects who had been exposed to COVID-19, were actively infected with it, or had recovered from it provided the deeply sampled blood TCRbeta repertoires that made up the dataset. A freely available public database, intended as a resource for researchers studying the immune response to SARS-CoV-2, is where the repertoires were released. The samples were drawn from the first 160 participants of the ongoing ImmuneRACE study and from 950 to 1,500 subjects provided by 6 global collaborators. A de-identified subject ID, COVID-19 status, age in years and sex were almost always included in the sample metadata. Where available, HLA class I and class II types were obtained from metadata supplied by the sample provider rather than from assay-based typing.

Overall study results and their limits: The quantity of clinical and demographic metadata differed by source and by participant and was supplied without curation.

One collaborating source in Seattle enrolled patients during active infection and followed them longitudinally through the course of disease. Each collaborating institution followed its own protocols to collect whole blood in K2EDTA tubes. For TCRbeta analysis, collaborator samples were shipped as frozen whole blood, as isolated PBMCs, or as DNA extracted from either sample type. The immunoSEQ Assay, a bias-controlled multiplex PCR, was used to amplify TCRbeta CDR3 regions from genomic DNA. The paper's processing steps were these. Nucleated cell counts per sample were estimated from amplification of reference gene primers within the assay. To quantify the absolute abundance of each unique TCRbeta CDR3 rearrangement, sequence reads were collapsed and filtered. For each sample, productive Simpson clonality was calculated as the square root of Simpson's diversity index over productive rearrangements. TCRdb re-hosts the immuneACCESS table, in-frame sequences only. Its copies lack some clones; in the studies checked, an unresolved V gene accounts for under half of them, and the cause for the rest is not known. V, J and clone size are those of that table, while D and trimming were read from the DNA. For this sample the table gives more than 85,000 clones, of which about 85% were detected only once. The ten largest clonotypes hold around 5% of the sample.

Only one count was recorded for this clone. Its antigen is not yet known. No base-level quality is on record; no much larger clone is a single base apart. CDR1 and CDR2, per the germline V gene, are SGHRS and YFSETQ. Ends trimmed: V by 4 bases, J by 7 bases; bases unmatched to a gene: 13. Spanning cysteine to phenylalanine, the CDR3 consists of 16 amino acids. CDR3 DNA is the only sequence kept; it has 48 bases, read in frame from the first base. Sequencing was carried out using peripheral blood. This TCR came from a woman in her forties or fifties with COVID-19, enrolled during active disease. The V and J genes are TRBV5-1 and TRBJ1-2, with 10 bases matching TRBD1. The CDR3 region reads CASSQGQGLSSGGYTF. The nucleotide sequence is given as TGCGCCAGCAGCCAGGGACAGGGGTTATCTTCGGGTGGCTACACCTTC.